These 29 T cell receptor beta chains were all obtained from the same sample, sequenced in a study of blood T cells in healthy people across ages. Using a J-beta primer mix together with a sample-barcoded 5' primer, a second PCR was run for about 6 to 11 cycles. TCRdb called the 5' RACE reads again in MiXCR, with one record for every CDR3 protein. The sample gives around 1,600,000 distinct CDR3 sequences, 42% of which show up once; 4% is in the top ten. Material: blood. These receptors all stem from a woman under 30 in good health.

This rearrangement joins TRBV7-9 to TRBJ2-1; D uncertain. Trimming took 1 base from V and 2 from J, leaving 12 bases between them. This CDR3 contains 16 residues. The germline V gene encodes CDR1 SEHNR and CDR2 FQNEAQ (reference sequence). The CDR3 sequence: CASSLDSRRTYNEQFF. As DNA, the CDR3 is TGTGCCAGCAGCTTAGATTCCAGGAGAACCTACAATGAGCAGTTCTTC.

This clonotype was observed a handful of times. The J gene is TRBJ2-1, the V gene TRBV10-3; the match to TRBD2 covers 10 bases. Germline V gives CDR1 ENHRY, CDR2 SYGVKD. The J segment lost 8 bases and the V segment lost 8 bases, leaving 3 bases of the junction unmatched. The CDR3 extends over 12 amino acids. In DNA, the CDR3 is TGTGCCATCCTAGCGGGAGAGGATGAGCAGTTCTTC. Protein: CAILAGEDEQFF.

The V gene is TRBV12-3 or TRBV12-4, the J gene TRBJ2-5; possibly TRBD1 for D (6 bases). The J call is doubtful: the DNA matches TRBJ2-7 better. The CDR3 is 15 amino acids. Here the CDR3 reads CASSTRVDSIYEQYF. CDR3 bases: TGTGCCAGCAGTACAAGGGTGGACAGCATCTACGAGCAGTACTTC.

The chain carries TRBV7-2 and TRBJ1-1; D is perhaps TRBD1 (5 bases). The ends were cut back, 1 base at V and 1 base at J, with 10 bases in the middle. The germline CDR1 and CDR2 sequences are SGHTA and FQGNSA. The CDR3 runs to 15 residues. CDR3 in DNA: TGTGCCAGCAGCTTAGGTCCAGGGAGGAACACTGAAGCTTTCTTT. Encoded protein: CASSLGPGRNTEAFF.

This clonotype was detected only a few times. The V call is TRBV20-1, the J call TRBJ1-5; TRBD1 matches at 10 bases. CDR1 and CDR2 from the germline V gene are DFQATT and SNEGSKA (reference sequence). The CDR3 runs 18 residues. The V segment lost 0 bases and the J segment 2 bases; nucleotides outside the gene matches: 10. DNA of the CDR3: TGCAGTGCTAGAGATCAGACAGGGGGCCCAAGGGGCAATCAGCCCCAGCATTTT. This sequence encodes CSARDQTGGPRGNQPQHF.

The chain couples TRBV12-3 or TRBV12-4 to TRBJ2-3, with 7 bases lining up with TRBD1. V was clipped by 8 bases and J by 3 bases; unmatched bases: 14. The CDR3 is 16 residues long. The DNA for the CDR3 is TGTGCCAGCGCTGCACCATCCAGGGGGTTGACAGATACGCAGTATTTT. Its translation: CASAAPSRGLTDTQYF.

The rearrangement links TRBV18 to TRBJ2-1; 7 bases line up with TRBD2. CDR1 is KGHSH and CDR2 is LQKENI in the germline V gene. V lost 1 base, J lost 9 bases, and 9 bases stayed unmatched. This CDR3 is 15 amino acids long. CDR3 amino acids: CASSPRSSGRGEQFF. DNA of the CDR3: TGTGCCAGCTCACCACGGTCTAGTGGGAGGGGTGAGCAGTTCTTC. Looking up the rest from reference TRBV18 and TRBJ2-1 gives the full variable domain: NAGVMQNPRHLVRRRGQEARLRCSPMKGHSHVYWYRQLPEEGLKFMVYLQKENIIDESGMPKERFSAEFPKEGPSILRIQQVVRGDSAAYFCASSPRSSGRGEQFFGPGTRLTVL.

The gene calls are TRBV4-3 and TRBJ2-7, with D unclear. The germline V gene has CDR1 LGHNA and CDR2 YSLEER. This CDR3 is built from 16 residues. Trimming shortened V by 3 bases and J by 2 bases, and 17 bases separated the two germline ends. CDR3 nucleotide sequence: TGCGCCAGCAGCCACGCGTTCCGAGCTGGTGCCTACGAGCAGTACTTC. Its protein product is CASSHAFRAGAYEQYF.

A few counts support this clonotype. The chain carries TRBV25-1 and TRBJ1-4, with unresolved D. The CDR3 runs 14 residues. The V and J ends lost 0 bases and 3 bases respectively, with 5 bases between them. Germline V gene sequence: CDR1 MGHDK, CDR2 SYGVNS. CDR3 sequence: CASSEYAPNEKLFF. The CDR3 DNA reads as TGTGCCAGCAGTGAATACGCACCTAATGAAAAACTGTTTTTT.

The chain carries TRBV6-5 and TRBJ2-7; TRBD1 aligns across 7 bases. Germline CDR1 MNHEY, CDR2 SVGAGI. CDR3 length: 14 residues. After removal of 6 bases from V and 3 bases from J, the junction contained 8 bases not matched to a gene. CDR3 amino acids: CASSLRQGLYEQYF. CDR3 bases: TGTGCCAGCAGCCTCAGACAGGGCCTCTACGAGCAGTACTTC.

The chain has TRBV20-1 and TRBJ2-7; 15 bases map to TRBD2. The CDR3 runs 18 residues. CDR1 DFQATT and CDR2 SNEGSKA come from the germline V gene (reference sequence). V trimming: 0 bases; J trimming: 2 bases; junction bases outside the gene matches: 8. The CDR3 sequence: CSARDQGTSGRYTYEQYF. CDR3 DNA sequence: TGCAGTGCTAGAGATCAGGGGACTAGCGGGAGGTATACCTACGAGCAGTACTTC.

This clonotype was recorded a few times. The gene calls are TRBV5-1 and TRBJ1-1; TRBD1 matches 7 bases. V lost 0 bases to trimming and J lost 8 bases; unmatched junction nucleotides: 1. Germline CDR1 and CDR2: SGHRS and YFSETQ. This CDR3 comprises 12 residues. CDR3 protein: CASSLVQGEAFF. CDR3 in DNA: TGCGCCAGCAGCTTGGTACAGGGGGAAGCTTTCTTT.

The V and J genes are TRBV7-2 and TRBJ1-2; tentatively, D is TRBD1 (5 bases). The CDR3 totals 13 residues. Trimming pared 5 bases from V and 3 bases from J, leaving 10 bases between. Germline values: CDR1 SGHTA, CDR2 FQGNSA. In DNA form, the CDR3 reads TGTGCCAGCAGCGTCCAGGGTGACTATGGCTACACCTTC. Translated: CASSVQGDYGYTF. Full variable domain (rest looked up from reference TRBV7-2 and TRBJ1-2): GAGVSQSPSNKVTEKGKDVELRCDPISGHTALYWYRQSLGQGLEFLIYFQGNSAPDKSGLPSDRFSAERTGGSVSTLTIQRTQQEDSAVYLCASSVQGDYGYTFGSGTRLTVV.

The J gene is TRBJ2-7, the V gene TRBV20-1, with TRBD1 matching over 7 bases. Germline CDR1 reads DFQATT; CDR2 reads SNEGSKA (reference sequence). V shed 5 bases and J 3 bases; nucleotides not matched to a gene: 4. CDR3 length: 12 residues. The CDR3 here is CSAWDSGYEQYF. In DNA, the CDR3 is TGCAGTGCTTGGGACAGTGGCTACGAGCAGTACTTC.

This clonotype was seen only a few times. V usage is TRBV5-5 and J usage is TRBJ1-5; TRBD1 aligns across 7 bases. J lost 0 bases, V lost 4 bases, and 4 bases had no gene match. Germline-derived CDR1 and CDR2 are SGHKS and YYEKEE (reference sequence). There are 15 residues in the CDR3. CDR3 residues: CASSRGQNSNQPQHF. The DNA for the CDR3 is TGTGCCAGCAGCCGGGGACAGAATAGCAATCAGCCCCAGCATTTT.

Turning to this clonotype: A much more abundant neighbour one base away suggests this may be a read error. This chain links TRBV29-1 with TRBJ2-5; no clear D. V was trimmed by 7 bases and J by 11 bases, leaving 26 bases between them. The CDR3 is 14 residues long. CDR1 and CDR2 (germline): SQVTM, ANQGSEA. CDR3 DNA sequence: TGCAGCGGGAGTCGTCGCCTTTCGGGCAATGAGCAGTACTTC. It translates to CSGSRRLSGNEQYF.

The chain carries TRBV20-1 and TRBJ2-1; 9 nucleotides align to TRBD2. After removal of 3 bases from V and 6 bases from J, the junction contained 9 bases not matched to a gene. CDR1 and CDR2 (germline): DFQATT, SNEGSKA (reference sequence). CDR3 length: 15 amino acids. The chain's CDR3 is CSARKTGTSSNEQFF. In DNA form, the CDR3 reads TGCAGTGCTAGGAAAACCGGGACTAGCAGCAATGAGCAGTTCTTC.

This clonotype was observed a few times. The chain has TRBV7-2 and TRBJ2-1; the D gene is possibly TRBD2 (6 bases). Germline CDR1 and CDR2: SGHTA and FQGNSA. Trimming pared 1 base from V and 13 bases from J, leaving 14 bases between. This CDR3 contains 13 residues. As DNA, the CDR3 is TGTGCCAGCAGCTTAGAAGTAGCGGAGTTTCAGTTCTTC. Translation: CASSLEVAEFQFF.

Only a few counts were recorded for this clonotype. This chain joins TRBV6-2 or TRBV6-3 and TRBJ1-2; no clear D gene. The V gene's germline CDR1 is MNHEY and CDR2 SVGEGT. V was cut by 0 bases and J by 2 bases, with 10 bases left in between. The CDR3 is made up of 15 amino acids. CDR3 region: CASSYSGRQNYGYTF. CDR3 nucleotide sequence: TGTGCCAGCAGTTACTCGGGCCGTCAGAACTATGGCTACACCTTC.

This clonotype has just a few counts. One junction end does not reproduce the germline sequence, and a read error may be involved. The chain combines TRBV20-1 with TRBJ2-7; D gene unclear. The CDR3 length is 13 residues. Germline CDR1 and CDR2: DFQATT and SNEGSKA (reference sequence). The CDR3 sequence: CSARDKWRDEQYF. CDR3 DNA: TGCAGTGCCAGAGACAAATGGAGAGACGAGCAGTACTTC.

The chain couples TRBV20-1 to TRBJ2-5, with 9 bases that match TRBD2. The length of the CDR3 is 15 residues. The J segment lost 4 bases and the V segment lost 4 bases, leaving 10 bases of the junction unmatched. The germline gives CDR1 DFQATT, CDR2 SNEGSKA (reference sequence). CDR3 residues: CSAIPTRGGRETQYF. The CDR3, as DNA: TGCAGTGCTATTCCAACGCGGGGGGGGCGAGAGACCCAGTACTTC.

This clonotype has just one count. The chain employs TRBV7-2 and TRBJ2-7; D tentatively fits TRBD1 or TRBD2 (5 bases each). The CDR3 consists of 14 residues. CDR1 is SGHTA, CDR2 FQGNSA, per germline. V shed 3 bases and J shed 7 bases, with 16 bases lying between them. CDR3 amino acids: CASSLGPSAGEQYF. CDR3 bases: TGTGCCAGCAGCTTGGGACCGTCCGCTGGGGAGCAGTACTTC. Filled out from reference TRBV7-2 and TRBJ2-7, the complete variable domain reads GAGVSQSPSNKVTEKGKDVELRCDPISGHTALYWYRQSLGQGLEFLIYFQGNSAPDKSGLPSDRFSAERTGGSVSTLTIQRTQQEDSAVYLCASSLGPSAGEQYFGPGTRLTVT.

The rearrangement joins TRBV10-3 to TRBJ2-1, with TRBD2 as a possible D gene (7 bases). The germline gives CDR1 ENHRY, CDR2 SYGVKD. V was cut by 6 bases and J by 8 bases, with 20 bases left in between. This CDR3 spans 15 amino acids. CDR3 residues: CAIRPSGGGRYEQFF. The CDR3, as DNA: TGTGCCATCAGGCCGTCCGGCGGGGGCCGATATGAGCAGTTCTTC.

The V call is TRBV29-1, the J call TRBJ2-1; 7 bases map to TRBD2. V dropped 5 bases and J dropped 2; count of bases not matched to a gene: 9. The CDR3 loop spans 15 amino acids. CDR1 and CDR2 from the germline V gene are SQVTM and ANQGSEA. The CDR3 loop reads CSVYGGGSPYNEQFF. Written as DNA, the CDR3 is TGCAGCGTTTACGGTGGCGGGAGCCCCTACAATGAGCAGTTCTTC.

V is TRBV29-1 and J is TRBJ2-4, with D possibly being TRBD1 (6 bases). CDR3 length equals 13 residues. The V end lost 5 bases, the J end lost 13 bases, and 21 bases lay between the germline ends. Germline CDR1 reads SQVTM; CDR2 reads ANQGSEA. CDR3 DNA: TGCAGCGTTACGCAGGGGAAATTGGGAGAGCAGTACTTC. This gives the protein CSVTQGKLGEQYF.

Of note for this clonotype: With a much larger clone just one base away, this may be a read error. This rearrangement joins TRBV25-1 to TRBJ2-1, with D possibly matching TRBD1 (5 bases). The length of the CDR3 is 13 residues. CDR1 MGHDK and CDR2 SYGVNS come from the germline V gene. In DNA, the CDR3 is TGTGCCAGCCTTTCAAAGGGGAACAAGGAGCAGTTCTTC. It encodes CASLSKGNKEQFF.

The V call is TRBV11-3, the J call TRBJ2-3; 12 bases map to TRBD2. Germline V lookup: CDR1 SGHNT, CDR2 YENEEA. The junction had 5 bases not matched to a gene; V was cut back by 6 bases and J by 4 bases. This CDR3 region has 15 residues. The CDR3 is CASSPSGRAPDTQYF. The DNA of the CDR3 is TGTGCCAGCAGTCCTAGCGGGAGGGCCCCAGATACGCAGTATTTT.

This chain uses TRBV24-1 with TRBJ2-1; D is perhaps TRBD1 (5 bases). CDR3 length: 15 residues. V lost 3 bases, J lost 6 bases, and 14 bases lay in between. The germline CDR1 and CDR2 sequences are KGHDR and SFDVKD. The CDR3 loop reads CATSDAQGSTNEQFF. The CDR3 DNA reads TGTGCCACCAGTGATGCGCAGGGAAGCACCAATGAGCAGTTCTTC.

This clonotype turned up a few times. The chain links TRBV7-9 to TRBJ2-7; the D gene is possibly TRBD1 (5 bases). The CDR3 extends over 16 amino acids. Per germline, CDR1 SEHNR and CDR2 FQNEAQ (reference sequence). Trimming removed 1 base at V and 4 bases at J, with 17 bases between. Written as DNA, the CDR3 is TGTGCCAGCAGCTTAGATGTTGGGGCGACTGAATACGAGCAGTACTTC. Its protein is CASSLDVGATEYEQYF.